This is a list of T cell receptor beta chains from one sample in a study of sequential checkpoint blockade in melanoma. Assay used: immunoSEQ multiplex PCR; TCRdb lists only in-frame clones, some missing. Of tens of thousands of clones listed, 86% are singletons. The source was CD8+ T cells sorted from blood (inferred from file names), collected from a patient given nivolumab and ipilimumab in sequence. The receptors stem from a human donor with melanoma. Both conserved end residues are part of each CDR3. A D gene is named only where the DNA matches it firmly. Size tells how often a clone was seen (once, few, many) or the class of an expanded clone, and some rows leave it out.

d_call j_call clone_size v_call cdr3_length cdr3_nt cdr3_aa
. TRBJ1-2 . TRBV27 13 TGTGCCAGCAGTTCCAGGGAAAACTATGGCTACACCTTC CASSSRENYGYTF
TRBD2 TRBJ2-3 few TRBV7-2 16 TGTGCCAGCAGCTTAATAGTGACTAGCGGTTGGGATACGCAGTATTTT CASSLIVTSGWDTQYF
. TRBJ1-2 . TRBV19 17 TGTGCCAGTAGTATAGGTACCCCCTGGGCGTCTAACTATGGCTACACCTTC CASSIGTPWASNYGYTF
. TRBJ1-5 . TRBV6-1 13 TGTGCCAGCACCCTTTATAGCAATCAGCCCCAGCATTTT CASTLYSNQPQHF
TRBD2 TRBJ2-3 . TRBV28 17 TGTGCCAGCAGTTCTTATCTAGCGGGAGGCCCCACAGATACGCAGTATTTT CASSSYLAGGPTDTQYF
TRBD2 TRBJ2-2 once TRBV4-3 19 TGCGCCAGCAGCCAAGAGGCTAGCGGGACCCGGAGGGGCACCGGGGAGCTGTTTTTT CASSQEASGTRRGTGELFF
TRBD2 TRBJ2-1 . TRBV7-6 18 TGTGCCAGCAGCTTATGGACTAGCGGGATCAGCTCCTACAATGAGCAGTTCTTC CASSLWTSGISSYNEQFF
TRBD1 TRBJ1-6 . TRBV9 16 TGTGCCAGCAGCGGTGATGGGGACAGGGATTTACCATCCCTCCACTTT CASSGDGDRDLPSLHF
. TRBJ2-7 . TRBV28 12 TGTGCCAGCAAGCAGGGGAGTTACGAGCAGTACTTC CASKQGSYEQYF
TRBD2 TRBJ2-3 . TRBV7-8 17 TGTGCCAGCAGCCCCGTCCTGCTAGCGGGTAGGACAGATACGCAGTATTTT CASSPVLLAGRTDTQYF
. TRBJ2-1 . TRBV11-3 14 TGTGCCAGCAGCTTGCGGGACGCCTACAATGAGCAGTTCTTC CASSLRDAYNEQFF
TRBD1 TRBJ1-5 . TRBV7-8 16 TGTGCCAGCAGCTTAGGCACAGGGGGTATGAGTCAGCCCCAGCATTTT CASSLGTGGMSQPQHF
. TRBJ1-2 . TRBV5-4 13 TGTGCCAGCAGCTTGACAGCCAACTATGGCTACACCTTC CASSLTANYGYTF
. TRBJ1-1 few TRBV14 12 TGTGCCAGCAGCGGCGGCACCGCTGAAGCTTTCTTT CASSGGTAEAFF
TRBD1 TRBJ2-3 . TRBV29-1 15 TGCAGCGGCATTCAGGGGGCGCGCCGGACAGATACGCAGTATTTT CSGIQGARRTDTQYF
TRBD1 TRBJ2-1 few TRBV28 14 TGTGCCAGCAGGGCAGGGGGTACCTACAATGAGCAGTTCTTC CASRAGGTYNEQFF
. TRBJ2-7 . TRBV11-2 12 TGTGCCAGCAGCTCCCGGGACTACGAGCAGTACTTC CASSSRDYEQYF
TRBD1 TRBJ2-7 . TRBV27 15 TGTGCCAGCAGTTTGTGGACAGGGGGATTGCACGAGCAGTACTTC CASSLWTGGLHEQYF
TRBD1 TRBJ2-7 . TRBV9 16 TGTGCCAGCAGCGTAGTCAAGGGACAGGGTCGACCCGAGCAGTACTTC CASSVVKGQGRPEQYF